This TCR beta chain was found in a study of blood T cell repertoires in COVID-19. Unmatched junction bases numbered 4, after V lost 4 bases and J lost 5 bases. The CDR3 spans 14 residues. Germline values: CDR1 KGHDR, CDR2 SFDVKD. In the authors' workflow: Scientists estimated how many nucleated cells there were by amplifying reference gene primers. Sequenced by immunoSEQ multiplex PCR; TCRdb stores in-frame clones only, minus some. V, J and clone size derive from that table, while D and trimming were established from the DNA sequence. The sample includes 200,000 to 300,000 clones, more than 75% of them seen just once.

The source is a woman aged 40 to 49 who had recovered from COVID-19. J is TRBJ2-3 and V is TRBV24-1; TRBD1 agrees at 8 bases. Specimen: peripheral blood. The DNA for the CDR3 is TGTGCCACCAGTGACCGGGACAGGCAAGATACGCAGTATTTT. This sequence encodes CATSDRDRQDTQYF.